This TCR beta chain came from a study of blood T cells in healthy people across ages (dated by TCRdb to about 2015). In the study overall: In model experiments, roughly one uniquely barcoded TCR beta cDNA molecule per two T cells was captured by template switching. Using deep sequencing normalized with unique cDNA molecular identifiers, the study measured how TCR beta repertoire diversity changes with age. The donors were divided into four age groups: young (average around 17 years), middle-aged (roughly 42), aged (approximately 62) and long-lived (82). Using the same blood draw, the study looked at two additional independent replicas of 1 million unique cDNA reads for two donors, one aged 18 to 29 and the other aged 80 or older. Study-wide findings and limitations: Donor CMV infection status was unknown, potentially confounding age-related changes in expanded clonotypes. As age increased, observed TCR beta diversity per million T cells dropped in a roughly linear way, and a significant reduction was already evident by age roughly 40. A strong correlation was found between observed TCR beta diversity and the percentage of naive T cells measured by flow cytometry. Compared with the aged group, the long-lived group had more naive CD4+ T cells, fewer expanded clones and increased TCR diversity, a pattern suggesting age selection. Conclusive comparison of naive and antigen-experienced compartments was prevented by the profiling of bulk unsorted PBMCs. Estimates of total diversity from one million sequenced T cells were regarded as lower bounds and underestimates.

The library was produced with 5' RACE. Reads for this sample came from an Illumina HiSeq 2500. A second PCR of about 6 to 11 cycles was performed with a sample-barcoded 5' primer and a J-beta primer mix. A template-switch 5' adaptor carrying 12 random nucleotides introduced a unique molecular identifier onto each TCR beta cDNA molecule. At least 2.5 million CDR3-containing paired-end reads were obtained from each sample. All of the RNA was converted into first-strand cDNA using the Mint cDNA synthesis kit, with a TRBC-specific oligonucleotide serving as the primer. Following uracil-DNA glycosylase treatment, a first 18-cycle PCR with universal primers M1SS and BC2_uni_R was performed on all cDNA. The study's own analysis went as follows. Each sample was normalized by randomly selecting 1 million high-quality reads, each carrying a distinct molecular identifier. Instead of being binned into consensus sequences, reads that shared molecular identifiers were thrown out. CDR3 identification, clonotype clustering and error correction used MiTCR with a Q25 quality threshold and the strictest error-elimination algorithm. A nonparametric unseen species model with Euler transformation was used to estimate a lower bound on total TCR beta diversity. TCRdb handled the public reads itself, with Q25 trimming in fastp and clone calling in MiXCR, and kept productive beta chains. Rows are combined by CDR3 protein, so each entry shows the most common genes and DNA. TCRdb, not the authors, supplied the V and J calls. This sample holds 760,000 or so distinct CDR3 sequences; roughly 25% were observed only once. Of the sample, roughly 9% falls within the top ten clones.

Of note for this clonotype: The specificity of this receptor is unknown. Base qualities are not recorded, but no much larger clone differs from it by a single base.

Systemically healthy Caucasian individuals from Russia, roughly 40 in total and aged about 6 to 100 years, were included as donors. Approximately 10 milliliters of peripheral blood were collected from each donor into EDTA-treated Vacutainer tubes. Ficoll-Paque density-gradient centrifugation was used to isolate PBMCs, with at least 7 million per sample. Trizol reagent was used to extract total RNA from the PBMCs, yielding at least 5 micrograms per sample. The percentages of naive CD45RAhigh/CD27high T cells were determined by flow cytometry on a PBMC aliquot from every donor. These records were also assigned to another study, of T cells of mothers and their children. As described in the second report: Nine systemically healthy Caucasian individuals served as donors, namely three mothers together with their six children. cDNA synthesis consumed the entire amount of extracted RNA, loaded at approximately 1.6 ug RNA in each 15 ul reaction. Sample barcodes and 2-4 random nucleotides were added via the M1S primer in the second PCR. Over 8.5 million TCR beta CDR3 reads came from each mother, compared with millions of reads from each child. Thymic selection shapes the output of TCR recombination in a similar way in related and unrelated pairs, and inherited differences have a minor effect. Normalized repertoire overlap in related mother-child pairs was always slightly higher than in unrelated mother-child pairs, but the difference was never significant. No persistent microchimeric T cell clones were found, with a detection sensitivity of roughly 100 clones per million clonotypes. In the study, deep NGS was used to compare the TCR beta repertoires of mothers and children, and features distinguishing related mother-child pairs from unrelated individuals were sought. Mothers averaged roughly 36 +/- 4 years of age and children averaged approximately 11 +/- 4 years. Libraries were sequenced on Illumina HiSeq 2000 with 100+100 nt paired-end reads after adapter ligation with NEBNext reagents. To prevent cross-contamination, the mother and child libraries were prepared one month apart and sequenced in separate runs. For each donor, between about 450,000 and 2,300,000 distinct TCR beta clonotypes were identified. Naive TCR beta clonotypes were estimated from low-frequency clonotypes matched to each donor's FACS-determined naive share, without sorting.

The sequence came from a boy younger than 18 in good health. Input material: blood.

The CDR3 reads as follows: CASGLPPGAGGTENIQYF. The DNA sequence is TGTGCTAGTGGTTTGCCGCCCGGGGCGGGAGGGACAGAAAACATTCAGTACTTC. The chain uses TRBV12-5 and TRBJ2-4, with 9 bases in between that match TRBD2. The CDR3, cysteine through phenylalanine, is 18 amino acids long. CDR3 DNA is the only sequence kept; it has 54 bases, read in frame from the first base. V ends up 2 bases short and J 5 bases short, with an unmatched junction base count of 13. Taken from the germline V gene, the CDR1 and CDR2 loops are LGHNT and FRNRAP.